This TCR beta chain came from a study of blood T cells in healthy people across ages. A second PCR, run for about 7 to 11 cycles, used a sample-barcoded 5' primer plus a J-beta primer mix. Each cDNA molecule was tagged by a template-switch adaptor that had 12 random nucleotides. TCRdb ran MiXCR on the 5' RACE reads and lists one entry per CDR3 protein. Here the sample spans approximately 600,000 distinct CDR3 sequences, about 54% being singletons. The V gene end was trimmed by 6 bases and the J gene end by 6 bases; junction bases not matched to a gene: 6. The CDR3 extends over 12 amino acids. In germline, CDR1 is DFQATT, CDR2 SNEGSKA (reference sequence). Overall study results and limits: Among T cells, TCR beta diversity per million cells dropped roughly linearly as age rose.

This clonotype was seen a handful of times. Its antigen is undetermined. The sequence was obtained from a man aged 60 to 75 in good health. V usage is TRBV20-1 and J usage is TRBJ2-5; 8 bases map to TRBD2. The sequenced material came from blood. CDR3 bases: TGCAGTGCCCCGGCGGGGGGTCAGACCCAGTACTTC. Translation: CSAPAGGQTQYF.